What follows are 24 T cell receptor beta chains derived from one specimen sequenced in a study of cytomegalovirus exposure and HLA in healthy donors. PCR involved 60 Vbeta and 13 Jbeta primers. Only in-frame clones appear in the TCRdb table, and some are missing; sequencing was by immunoSEQ multiplex PCR. The data hold some 140,000 clones, with roughly four fifths observed a single time. The sample consisted of PBMCs. The receptors derive from a female donor in good health and CMV-seropositive.

The chain links TRBV4-1 to TRBJ2-7, with D possibly TRBD1 on 5 matching bases. Trimming removed 2 bases at V and 4 bases at J, with 12 bases between. Germline CDR1 is MGHRA and CDR2 is YSYEKL. The CDR3 is 14 amino acids. The CDR3 loop reads CASSQPFREYEQYF. As DNA, the CDR3 is TGCGCCAGCAGCCAACCTTTCAGGGAATACGAGCAGTACTTC.

This chain uses TRBV7-6 with TRBJ2-7; 7 positions agree with TRBD1. The CDR3 runs 12 residues. CDR1 is SGHVS and CDR2 is FNYEAQ in the germline V gene. The V and J ends lost 5 bases and 6 bases, in that order; junction bases with no gene match: 4. The CDR3 nucleotides read TGTGCCAGCAGCCAACAGGGGCTCGAGCAGTACTTC. It yields the protein CASSQQGLEQYF.

This clone came up once. The rearrangement uses TRBV27 and TRBJ1-2; no firm D call. V was trimmed by 5 bases and J by 0 bases, leaving 22 bases between them. Per the germline V gene, CDR1 is MNHEY and CDR2 is SMNVEV (reference sequence). The length of the CDR3 is 18 residues. The CDR3 nucleotides are TGTGCCAGCAGTACCGACCGAATCACAGATAAAGCTAACTATGGCTACACCTTC. Translation gives CASSTDRITDKANYGYTF.

This clone was recorded only once. CDR3 bases: TGTGCCAGCGTCGGGACTAGCGGTTTATACGAGCAGTACTTC. It encodes CASVGTSGLYEQYF. The chain uses TRBV6-6 and TRBJ2-7; the match to TRBD2 covers 11 bases. The junction had 7 bases not matched to a gene; V was cut back by 8 bases and J by 4 bases. CDR1 is MNHNY, CDR2 SVGAGI, per germline (reference sequence). The CDR3 spans 14 residues.

The chain joins TRBV5-4 to TRBJ2-5; the match to TRBD2 covers 10 bases. Germline V gives CDR1 SGHNT, CDR2 YYREEE (reference sequence). J was trimmed by 5 bases and V by 4 bases; bases with no gene match: 8. The CDR3 covers 15 residues. The CDR3 nucleotides read TGTGCCAGCAGCCACATAAGCGGGGGGGCGGAGACCCAGTACTTC. Its translation: CASSHISGGAETQYF.

This clone appeared a single time. The chain recombines TRBV10-1 with TRBJ2-7, with 10 bases lining up with TRBD1. CDR1 and CDR2 (germline): WNHNN, SYGVQD (reference sequence). The length of the CDR3 is 16 residues. Trimming removed 6 bases from V and 2 bases from J; junction bases left unmatched: 10. The CDR3: CASSGSSGTGAYEQYF. CDR3 in DNA: TGCGCCAGCAGCGGATCCTCCGGGACAGGGGCCTACGAGCAGTACTTC.

V is TRBV29-1 and J is TRBJ1-1, with a tentative D call TRBD1 (6 bases). This CDR3 comprises 13 residues. V was shortened by 6 bases and J by 1 base, with 12 bases between the two germline ends. Germline V gene sequence: CDR1 SQVTM, CDR2 ANQGSEA. CDR3 loop: CSVTGRANTEAFF. CDR3 nucleotide sequence: TGCAGCGTGACAGGTCGAGCGAACACTGAAGCTTTCTTT.

This clone was counted once. This chain uses TRBV5-1 with TRBJ1-2, with 7 bases that match TRBD1. J was trimmed by 4 bases and V by 3 bases; bases with no gene match: 3. The CDR3 length is 13 residues. CDR1 and CDR2 from the germline V gene are SGHRS and YFSETQ. In DNA form, the CDR3 reads TGCGCCAGCAGCTGGGACAGTAGCTATGGCTACACCTTC. As protein: CASSWDSSYGYTF.

The chain uses TRBV6-1 and TRBJ1-2; unclear D gene. The V end lost 1 base, the J end lost 4 bases, and 4 bases lay between the germline ends. CDR1 and CDR2 from the germline V gene are MNHNS and SASEGT. The CDR3 runs to 12 residues. CDR3 in DNA: TGTGCCAGCAGTGAAGGCGGCTATGGCTACACCTTC. Amino acid sequence: CASSEGGYGYTF.

V and J are TRBV21-1 and TRBJ2-3; the table's D call, TRBD2, was not checked against the DNA. TRBV21-1 is a documented pseudogene. This CDR3 is built from 18 residues. This CDR3 is CASTQRLARRLSGDTQYF. In nucleotides, the CDR3 is TGTGCCAGCACCCAAAGACTAGCTAGGCGGTTATCAGGAGATACGCAGTATTTT.

This rearrangement joins TRBV14 to TRBJ2-1; D perhaps matches TRBD2 (6 bases). V was pared by 8 bases and J by 9 bases, with 14 bases between. The germline V gene encodes CDR1 SGHDN and CDR2 FVKESK. The CDR3 length is 12 residues. The CDR3 spells CASRQRGGEQFF. The CDR3 bases are TGTGCCAGCCGTCAACGGGGAGGTGAGCAGTTCTTC.

The CDR3 region has the DNA TGTGCCAGCAGCTTCCCTGACGGGTATACCGGTGGAGGAGATACGCAGTATTTT. Protein product: CASSFPDGYTGGGDTQYF. J is TRBJ2-3 and V is TRBV7-8; TRBD2 might be the D (5 bases). Trimming removed 3 bases from V and 5 bases from J, with 24 bases in between. This CDR3 is 18 amino acids long. Germline CDR1 SGHVS, CDR2 FQNEAQ.

The genes are TRBV5-1 and TRBJ2-1; 9 bases fit TRBD2. From germline, CDR1 is SGHRS and CDR2 YFSETQ. This CDR3 comprises 15 residues. V lost 6 bases, J lost 4 bases, and 8 bases stayed unmatched. In nucleotides, the CDR3 is TGCGCCAGCAAGCCCGGACTAGCGTCTTACAATGAGCAGTTCTTC. Protein product: CASKPGLASYNEQFF.

This chain joins TRBV18 and TRBJ2-5; 9 bases align to TRBD1. Germline-derived CDR1 and CDR2 are KGHSH and LQKENI. This CDR3 is 14 amino acids long. J was trimmed by 4 bases and V by 1 base; bases with no gene match: 1. The CDR3 loop is CASSPQQGAETQYF. The CDR3 nucleotides read TGTGCCAGCTCACCACAACAGGGGGCAGAGACCCAGTACTTC.

This clone occurred a few times. This chain connects TRBV9 to TRBJ2-5, with TRBD1 as a possible D gene (5 bases). This CDR3 contains 14 residues. CDR1 and CDR2 from the germline V gene are SGDLS and YYNGEE. The V end lost 0 bases, the J end lost 5 bases, and 11 bases lay between the germline ends. This CDR3 reads CASSVGPGQETQYF. The CDR3, as DNA: TGTGCCAGCAGCGTAGGCCCAGGGCAGGAGACCCAGTACTTC.

This chain joins TRBV6-5 and TRBJ2-5, with 7 bases fitting TRBD2. Germline CDR1 and CDR2: MNHEY and SVGAGI. With 6 bases clipped from V and 1 base from J, the junction kept 8 bases outside the gene matches. The CDR3 spans 15 residues. CDR3 coding DNA: TGTGCCAGCAGCTGGGGGACTACATCCCAAGAGACCCAGTACTTC. It encodes CASSWGTTSQETQYF.

In its sample, this clone was seen once. V gene TRBV7-9 combines with J gene TRBJ2-3, with TRBD1 matching over 7 bases. Germline lookup yields CDR1 SEHNR and CDR2 FQNEAQ (reference sequence). CDR3 length: 14 residues. Germline trimming cut 5 bases from V and 4 bases from J; bases unmatched to any gene: 6. CDR3 in DNA: TGTGCCAGCAGCGCAGAGACAGGGTCAGATACGCAGTATTTT. As protein: CASSAETGSDTQYF.

This clone was seen only once. The rearrangement uses TRBV6-5 and TRBJ2-7, with 8 bases fitting TRBD2. Germline V gene data show CDR1 as MNHEY and CDR2 as SVGAGI. The V and J ends lost 6 bases and 2 bases, in that order; junction bases with no gene match: 9. This CDR3 is built from 15 residues. CDR3 sequence (DNA): TGTGCCAGCAGAGATACGGGGGGGCGAACCTACGAGCAGTACTTC. Its protein is CASRDTGGRTYEQYF.

This chain connects TRBV29-1 to TRBJ2-2; D perhaps matches TRBD1 (5 bases). The CDR3 loop spans 15 amino acids. CDR1 and CDR2 (germline): SQVTM, ANQGSEA. V lost 0 bases and J 1 base, leaving 9 bases between the germline ends. For the CDR3, the DNA is TGCAGCGTTGAAGAAAATAGGGGGAACACCGGGGAGCTGTTTTTT. Translating gives CSVEENRGNTGELFF.

The J gene is TRBJ2-3, the V gene TRBV19; 9 nucleotides line up with TRBD1. Trimming took 5 bases from V and 5 from J; bases not matched to a gene: 5. Germline CDR1 and CDR2: LNHDA and SQIVND (reference sequence). The length of the CDR3 is 14 residues. CDR3 amino acids: CASSGDRAGDTQYF. CDR3 bases: TGTGCCAGTAGTGGGGACAGGGCAGGAGATACGCAGTATTTT. Variable domain in full (rest from reference TRBV19 and TRBJ2-3): DGGITQSPKYLFRKEGQNVTLSCEQNLNHDAMYWYRQDPGQGLRLIYYSQIVNDFQKGDIAEGYSVSREKKESFPLTVTSAQKNPTAFYLCASSGDRAGDTQYFGPGTRLTVL.

This chain connects TRBV6-5 to TRBJ1-1, with no clear D. Germline CDR1 is MNHEY and CDR2 is SVGAGI. The CDR3 loop spans 15 amino acids. The V end lost 0 bases, the J end lost 1 base, and 9 bases lay between the germline ends. The CDR3 nucleotides are TGTGCCAGCAGTTACTCCGATGAGGGGAACACTGAAGCTTTCTTT. Amino acids: CASSYSDEGNTEAFF.

V is TRBV11-2 and J is TRBJ1-5; D unclear. The ends were cut back, 5 bases at V and 2 bases at J, with 10 bases in the middle. The germline V gene encodes CDR1 SGHAT and CDR2 FQNNGV. The CDR3 covers 14 residues. CDR3 nucleotides: TGTGCCAGCAGCAGCATCGGGGGCAATCAGCCCCAGCATTTT. Residues: CASSSIGGNQPQHF.

This clone came up a few times. The CDR3 sequence is CASSLREANQPQHF. CDR3 sequence (DNA): TGCGCCAGCAGCCTCAGAGAGGCCAATCAGCCCCAGCATTTT. This chain uses TRBV4-1 with TRBJ1-5; D is unresolved. V lost 4 bases and J lost 3, with 10 bases in between. There are 14 residues in the CDR3. Per germline, CDR1 MGHRA and CDR2 YSYEKL.

This clone was observed once. The chain has TRBV5-1 and TRBJ2-2, with 12 bases fitting TRBD2. The CDR3 spans 18 residues. CDR1 is SGHRS and CDR2 is YFSETQ in the germline V gene. J lost 0 bases, V lost 4 bases, and 7 bases had no gene match. For the CDR3, the DNA is TGCGCCAGCAGCCTACGGACTAGCGGGACAGCGAACACCGGGGAGCTGTTTTTT. It encodes CASSLRTSGTANTGELFF. Based on the CDR3 plus reference TRBV5-1 and TRBJ2-2, the full variable domain is KAGVTQTPRYLIKTRGQQVTLSCSPISGHRSVSWYQQTPGQGLQFLFEYFSETQRNKGNFPGRFSGRQFSNSRSEMNVSTLELGDSALYLCASSLRTSGTANTGELFFGEGSRLTVL.